This T cell receptor (beta chain) stems from a study of Tregs in tolerant kidney transplant recipients. This clone showed up just once. Measured with immunoSEQ multiplex PCR; TCRdb has only the in-frame clones, and not every one. The data contain 50,000 to 80,000 clones, more than 95% of them seen just once; the ten biggest clones take up around 0.34%. Trimming removed 0 bases from V and 6 bases from J; junction bases left unmatched: 6. CDR1 and CDR2 (germline): SGHTA, FQGTGA. The CDR3 is 15 amino acids. Material: Tregs from blood, obtained before the transplant. The rearrangement joins TRBV7-3 to TRBJ2-3; the match to TRBD2 covers 7 bases. This sequence was found in a human donor who received a combined kidney and bone marrow transplant. The CDR3 protein is CASSLTRIAGDTQYF. The CDR3 nucleotides read TGTGCCAGCAGCTTAACTCGAATAGCGGGCGATACGCAGTATTTT.